This TCR beta chain originates from a study of CD8+CD57+ T cells in acquired aplastic anemia. Across the whole study: The average for DNA from sorted CD4+ and CD8+ cells was approximately 3.2 ug. Study-wide results and limits: Patients and controls turned out to have roughly 29 CD8+ CDR3 sequences in common.

Genomic DNA constituted the template upon which TCR beta VDJ and CDR3 profiling was performed. TCRdb reprocessed the reads via MiXCR and lists one record per CDR3 protein. The table has fewer than 200,000 distinct CDR3 sequences, roughly 50% seen once. This clonotype has ten or more counts. Its antigen remains unidentified. For sequencing, patients were chosen who had shown expansion of CD8+CD57+ cells by flow cytometry. Each of the patients presented with severe acquired aplastic anemia. The blood sampling took place in patients who had so far received no therapy. Sequencing was performed on sorted CD4+, CD8+, or CD8+CD57+ T cells (not recorded which) from PBMCs. The TCR was taken from a human donor with aplastic anemia.

This CDR3 is CRAYKVGGANTEAFF. The CDR3 DNA reads TGCAGGGCCTATAAAGTGGGGGGCGCGAACACTGAAGCTTTCTTT. The chain joins TRBV20-1 to TRBJ1-1; D may be TRBD1 (6 bases). Per germline, CDR1 DFQATT and CDR2 SNEGSKA (reference sequence). The CDR3 loop spans 15 amino acids.